Below, 3 T cell receptor beta chains from the same sample are listed, as sequenced in a study of blood T cell repertoires in COVID-19. Libraries were prepared by immunoSEQ multiplex PCR; TCRdb keeps only in-frame clonotypes and omits some of them. The sample has 200,000 to 300,000 clones; 70% to 75% are singletons. The specimen sequenced was peripheral blood. The receptor source for this set is a woman older than 75 with acute or convalescent COVID-19.

This chain's CDR3 is CASSLGATGGSNSPLHF. DNA of the CDR3: TGCGCCAGCAGCTTGGGGGCTACAGGGGGAAGTAATTCACCCCTCCACTTT. The chain uses TRBV5-1 and TRBJ1-6, with 8 bases matching TRBD1. CDR1 and CDR2 (germline): SGHRS, YFSETQ. V gave up 0 bases and J gave up 6 bases; unmatched junction bases: 8. This CDR3 region has 17 residues.

The chain uses TRBV2 and TRBJ1-2; no clear D. Trimming cost V 3 bases and J 4 bases, with 9 bases left between them. This CDR3 contains 13 residues. Germline CDR1 is SNHLY and CDR2 is FYNNEI. For the CDR3, the DNA is TGTGCCAGCAGTGATGGGCAACGCTATGGCTACACCTTC. Translated: CASSDGQRYGYTF.

V is TRBV25-1 and J is TRBJ2-7; 8 bases are a match to TRBD2. The V gene end was trimmed by 2 bases and the J gene end by 3 bases; junction bases not matched to a gene: 0. CDR3 length: 13 amino acids. From germline, CDR1 is MGHDK and CDR2 SYGVNS. CDR3 bases: TGTGCCAGCAGTGAAACTAGCGGCTACGAGCAGTACTTC. Translating it yields CASSETSGYEQYF.